Listed below are T cell receptor beta chains from one sample, sequenced in a study of blood T cell repertoires in COVID-19. Profiled with immunoSEQ multiplex PCR; TCRdb holds only in-frame clones, not every one. The repertoire holds some 140,000 clones, with roughly 90% as singletons. The sequenced sample consisted of peripheral blood. The receptors were sampled from an older man with active COVID-19. CDR3s include the opening cysteine and the closing phenylalanine or tryptophan. The order of the fields is V gene, J gene, clone size, D gene, CDR3 DNA, CDR3 protein. A D gene is named only where the DNA matches it firmly. Only part of the rows carry a size: once, few, many, or a class if the clone is expanded.

TRBV19	TRBJ1-4	once	-	TGTGCCAGTAGTGCCGTGGAGGGAAAACTGTTTTTT	CASSAVEGKLFF
TRBV6-6	TRBJ1-3	-	TRBD1	TGTGCCAGCAGGGGACAGGGTGACACCATATATTTT	CASRGQGDTIYF
TRBV7-9	TRBJ2-3	-	TRBD1	TGTGCCAGCAGCTTAGGCAGGGGGCGGACAGATACGCAGTATTTT	CASSLGRGRTDTQYF
TRBV7-2	TRBJ2-1	-	TRBD1	TGTGCCAGCAGTAAAAGGGGACAGAGGGAGCAGTTCTTC	CASSKRGQREQFF
TRBV10-1	TRBJ2-1	-	TRBD2	TGCGCCAGCAGTGAGTCCGGAGCGGGTCTAGCGGTCGATGAGCAGTTCTTC	CASSESGAGLAVDEQFF
TRBV30	TRBJ2-7	-	-	TGTGCCTGGAGTTTAGGGGTCCCCGTGAACGAGCAGTACTTC	CAWSLGVPVNEQYF
TRBV20-1	TRBJ2-7	-	TRBD2	TGCAGTGCTAGTTCGCTACTAGCGGCTTCCTACGAGCAGTACTTC	CSASSLLAASYEQYF
TRBV2	TRBJ1-1	-	-	TGTGCCAGCCGTGGGGGAGGAACTGAAGCTTTCTTT	CASRGGGTEAFF
TRBV24-1	TRBJ2-1	-	-	TGTGCCACCAGTGATTTTGGGCGGGGAGCCTACAATGAGCAGTTCTTC	CATSDFGRGAYNEQFF
TRBV2	TRBJ2-7	-	-	TGTGCCAGCAGTGAGCAGGGCTCCTACGAGCAGTACTTC	CASSEQGSYEQYF
TRBV4-2	TRBJ1-4	-	TRBD1	TGTGCCAGCAATCCGACAGGGGGGTATGAAAAACTGTTTTTT	CASNPTGGYEKLFF
TRBV5-1	TRBJ2-7	-	-	TGCGCCAGCAGCTTGGCACCCGGGATCGGGGGTGAGCAGTACTTC	CASSLAPGIGGEQYF
TRBV4-1	TRBJ2-7	few	TRBD2	TGCGCCAGCAGCCAAGAAAGACTAGCCTCCTACGAGCAGTACTTC	CASSQERLASYEQYF
TRBV11-1	TRBJ2-4	-	TRBD1	TGTGCCAGCAGCGCCTTACAGGGGGCGCGGAACATTCAGTACTTC	CASSALQGARNIQYF
TRBV6-5	TRBJ2-1	-	TRBD1	TGTGCCAGCAGTTACTCGGACAGGGGGCGTGGGAATGAGCAGTTCTTC	CASSYSDRGRGNEQFF
TRBV27	TRBJ2-7	-	-	TGTGCCAGCGGTCGACAGGCCGAGCAGTACTTC	CASGRQAEQYF
TRBV5-6	TRBJ1-2	-	-	TGTGCCAGCTCAAGAGAGGGGGTAAACTATGGCTACACCTTC	CASSREGVNYGYTF
TRBV5-1	TRBJ2-1	-	-	TGCGCCAGCAGCTTAGGGGGTTGGTCCTACAATGAGCAGTTCTTC	CASSLGGWSYNEQFF
TRBV5-6	TRBJ2-7	-	-	TGTGCCAGCAGCTTTGGTACCGTATCGGGCGAGCAGTACTTC	CASSFGTVSGEQYF
TRBV6-2/TRBV6-3	TRBJ1-5	-	TRBD1	TGTGCCAGCAGTTACACGGGACAGGGACGCCAGCCCCAGCATTTT	CASSYTGQGRQPQHF
TRBV4-2	TRBJ2-7	-	TRBD2	TGTGCCAGCAGCCCGGGACTAGCATCTTACGAGCAGTACTTC	CASSPGLASYEQYF
TRBV10-3	TRBJ2-7	-	-	TGTGCCATCAGCGCCCAGGGAGGCGAGCAGTACTTC	CAISAQGGEQYF
TRBV4-2	TRBJ1-6	-	-	TGTGCCAGCAGCCACTCCCCGGACACGATTTATAATTCACCCCTCCACTTT	CASSHSPDTIYNSPLHF
TRBV5-1	TRBJ2-1	-	TRBD2	TGCGCCAGCAGCCCTCCGGTAGCGGGAGATAATTCCAATGAGCAGTTCTTC	CASSPPVAGDNSNEQFF
TRBV6-2/TRBV6-3	TRBJ2-7	-	TRBD1	TGTGCCAGCAGTTCGCTAGGACAGGGGCTTTACGAGCAGTACTTC	CASSSLGQGLYEQYF
TRBV28	TRBJ1-1	-	TRBD1	TGTGCCAGCAGTTCGGGGAGAGGGGGCGCAATAGCTTTCTTT	CASSSGRGGAIAFF
TRBV6-5	TRBJ2-5	once	-	TGTGCCAGCACGAGGGGAGGAGAGACCCAGTACTTC	CASTRGGETQYF
TRBV7-6	TRBJ2-5	-	-	TGTGCCAGCAGCTTAAGGGGAGGGGAGGACAGTATCAAAGAGACCCAGTACTTC	CASSLRGGEDSIKETQYF
TRBV28	TRBJ2-2	-	TRBD1	TGTGCCAGCAGCGATGGGACAGGGTATAGGGAGCTGTTTTTT	CASSDGTGYRELFF
TRBV5-1	TRBJ2-3	-	-	TGCGCCAGCAGTCTCGGGGAGAACACAGATACGCAGTATTTT	CASSLGENTDTQYF
TRBV19	TRBJ1-5	-	-	TGTGCCAGTAGTATGCAGCGGGGGCCCCAGCATTTT	CASSMQRGPQHF
TRBV28	TRBJ2-7	-	-	TGTGCCAGCAGTCTCCCGGGGTCTCGTGGCGAGCAGTACTTC	CASSLPGSRGEQYF
TRBV6-5	TRBJ1-3	once	-	TGTGCCAGCGGGGAGGGGGGCTCTGGAAACACCATATATTTT	CASGEGGSGNTIYF
TRBV3-1/TRBV3-2	TRBJ2-3	-	TRBD2	TGTGCCAGCAGCTACGGACTAGCGGGAGGTCAGGGGGATACGCAGTATTTT	CASSYGLAGGQGDTQYF
TRBV4-2	TRBJ2-1	once	TRBD2	TGTGCCAGCAGCCTGCAACCCCCGGGACTAGGTTATGGGCGTGGGGATGAGCAGTTCTTC	CASSLQPPGLGYGRGDEQFF
TRBV2	TRBJ2-2	-	-	TGTGCCAGCAGTGGCGAGCGGACCGGGGAGCTGTTTTTT	CASSGERTGELFF
TRBV14	TRBJ1-2	-	TRBD1	TGTGCCAGCAGCCTAGGACAGGGTAGCCTCTATGGCTACACCTTC	CASSLGQGSLYGYTF
TRBV3-1/TRBV3-2	TRBJ2-5	-	-	TGTGCCAGCAGCCAAGATGGAGAGGAGGGGGAGACCCAGTACTTC	CASSQDGEEGETQYF
TRBV7-9	TRBJ1-1	-	-	TGTGCCAGCAGCTTTGATGGGGCGTGGAACACTGAAGCTTTCTTT	CASSFDGAWNTEAFF
TRBV28	TRBJ2-7	-	TRBD2	TGTGCCAGCAGCCGGGAGACAGCGGGGATCTACGAGCAGTACTTC	CASSRETAGIYEQYF
TRBV7-2	TRBJ2-7	-	TRBD2	TGTGCCAGCAGCCGGACTAGCTTCGGGGCTTACGAGCAGTACTTC	CASSRTSFGAYEQYF
TRBV4-3	TRBJ2-3	once	TRBD1	TGCGCCAGCAGCCAAGGGAGCAGGGGGCGGGCAGATACGCAGTATTTT	CASSQGSRGRADTQYF
TRBV30	TRBJ1-5	-	TRBD1	TGTGCCTGGAGCCAGGGGGGAGATCAGCCCCAGCATTTT	CAWSQGGDQPQHF
TRBV11-2	TRBJ2-1	-	TRBD2	TGTGCCAGCAGCTCTCTAGCGGGAAGGCACAATGAGCAGTTCTTC	CASSSLAGRHNEQFF
TRBV7-2	TRBJ2-3	-	TRBD1	TGTGCCAGCAGCTTTTCACCGGGACAGACAGATACGCAGTATTTT	CASSFSPGQTDTQYF
TRBV6-4	TRBJ1-2	-	-	TGTGCCAGCAGGCCGGACAGTAACTATGGCTACACCTTC	CASRPDSNYGYTF
TRBV30	TRBJ1-3	-	-	TGTGCCTGGAGTGTCCGTCCCGCTGGAAACACCATATATTTT	CAWSVRPAGNTIYF
TRBV27	TRBJ2-7	-	-	TGTGCCAGCAGTTTAATGGCTAGCGTTTCCTACGAGCAGTACTTC	CASSLMASVSYEQYF
TRBV7-2	TRBJ2-2	few	TRBD2	TGTGCCAGCAGGTCCCTAGCGGGCCGAGGGGAGCTGTTTTTT	CASRSLAGRGELFF
TRBV2	TRBJ2-7	-	-	TGTGCCAGCAGGTTACTGACCTACGAGCAGTACTTC	CASRLLTYEQYF
TRBV7-9	TRBJ1-2	-	-	TGTGCCAGCAGCTTATTCGGGGCGGGGGGCTACACCTTC	CASSLFGAGGYTF
TRBV15	TRBJ2-1	-	TRBD2	TGTGCCACCAGCAGCGGGACTAGCGCTTACAATGAGCAGTTCTTC	CATSSGTSAYNEQFF
TRBV3-1/TRBV3-2	TRBJ1-5	once	-	TGTGCCAGCAGCCCAGGTAGGAGGGGCAATCAGCCCCAGCATTTT	CASSPGRRGNQPQHF
TRBV5-1	TRBJ1-2	-	TRBD1	TGCGCCAGCAGCTTGAGGGACAGGGGAAACTATGACTATGGCTACACCTTC	CASSLRDRGNYDYGYTF
TRBV6-5	TRBJ2-7	-	-	TGTGCCAGCAGTTACTCGAAAAAACCGCGAGGCGAGCAGTACTTC	CASSYSKKPRGEQYF
TRBV12-3/TRBV12-4	TRBJ2-7	-	-	TGTGCCAGCAGTTTAGACAGAGCCTACGAGCAGTACTTC	CASSLDRAYEQYF